This T cell receptor beta chain is from a study of radiotherapy plus CTLA-4 blockade in lung cancer. The germline V gene encodes CDR1 LNHDA and CDR2 SQIVND (reference sequence). There are 14 residues in the CDR3. V shed 5 bases and J 8 bases; nucleotides not matched to a gene: 8. This table comes from immunoSEQ multiplex PCR, and its TCRdb copy is limited to in-frame clones, with some not included. The sample gives about 70,000 clones, approximately 79% of which show up once; approximately 15% is in the top ten. This clonotype was sampled from a human donor with non-small cell lung cancer whose response to radiotherapy plus ipilimumab could not be evaluated. Some clones in this sample may be carry-over from other donors' samples. The genes are TRBV19 and TRBJ1-2; 10 nucleotides align to TRBD1. The material sequenced was peripheral blood, taken from a patient treated with radiotherapy plus ipilimumab. The CDR3 DNA is TGTGCCAGTAGTGGCCGACAGGGGGCAAAGGGCTACACCTTC. It specifies CASSGRQGAKGYTF. Looking up the rest from reference TRBV19 and TRBJ1-2 gives the full variable domain: DGGITQSPKYLFRKEGQNVTLSCEQNLNHDAMYWYRQDPGQGLRLIYYSQIVNDFQKGDIAEGYSVSREKKESFPLTVTSAQKNPTAFYLCASSGRQGAKGYTFGSGTRLTVV.